This T cell receptor beta chain was sequenced for a study of T cells in Graves' hyperthyroidism and ophthalmopathy. Notes on the study in general: Most expanded thyroid clonotypes above 0.001 recurred in blood.

This clonotype was picked up a small number of times. Its antigen is currently unknown. The TCR beta CDR3 regions underwent amplification using RNA transcripts as the source. RT-PCR in the first round (using the HTBI primer set) targeted the TCR CDR3. One entry per CDR3 protein, called by TCRdb with MiXCR from the multiplex PCR reads. The sample has hundreds of thousands of distinct CDR3 sequences, approximately 15% seen once. Looked up from germline, CDR1 is MNHEY and CDR2 is SMNVEV (reference sequence). The J segment lost 5 bases and the V segment lost 6 bases, leaving 8 bases of the junction unmatched. The CDR3 loop spans 14 amino acids. Diagnosis of hyperthyroidism was new in patients aged 18 to 65, and its duration was under 2 months.

This clonotype was sampled from a woman aged 18-30 years with Graves' hyperthyroidism. The sample was blood. The genes are TRBV27 and TRBJ2-5; 8 nucleotides agree with TRBD1. CDR3 DNA sequence: TGTGCCAGCAGACCGACAGGGGCCGGGGAGACCCAGTACTTC. Translation gives CASRPTGAGETQYF.